The 6 T cell receptor beta chains presented below share a single source sample, sequenced in a study of T-cell memory formation after mild COVID-19. From the 5' RACE reads, TCRdb called clonotypes with MiXCR, one entry per CDR3 protein. The sample holds almost 550,000 distinct CDR3 sequences, around 21% seen once. Sequenced input: PBMCs or a T cell subset sorted from them (not recorded which). Receptors were obtained from an adult woman who had mild COVID-19 (a few samples of this study predate the infection). Cell type and time point are not known.

This clonotype has more than one count but fewer than ten. V gene TRBV12-3 or TRBV12-4 combines with J gene TRBJ1-2; 11 positions match TRBD1. Trimming at V came to 5 bases and at J to 8 bases, leaving 16 bases not matched to a gene. This CDR3 is built from 17 residues. The CDR3 nucleotides read TGTGCCAGCAGTATTAGCGGGAGGGACAGGGGGACCGAGGGCTACACCTTC. This encodes CASSISGRDRGTEGYTF.

This clonotype was recorded at least ten times. The rearrangement uses TRBV5-1 and TRBJ2-3, with TRBD2 identical over 10 bases. The CDR3 sequence is 21 residues long. V lost 3 bases, J lost 1 base, and 20 bases stayed unmatched. Looked up from germline, CDR1 is SGHRS and CDR2 is YFSETQ. The CDR3 DNA follows: TGCGCCAGCAGCTCCCAACCCACGCGCCTAGCGGGGGCCTGGGGCACAGATACGCAGTATTTT. This sequence encodes CASSSQPTRLAGAWGTDTQYF.

The rearrangement joins TRBV27 to TRBJ2-7; 7 nucleotides line up with TRBD2. CDR3 size: 16 residues. The germline CDR1 and CDR2 sequences are MNHEY and SMNVEV (reference sequence). The J segment lost 2 bases and the V segment lost 5 bases, leaving 12 bases of the junction unmatched. CDR3: CASSPRSGTPPYEQYF. CDR3 DNA: TGTGCCAGCAGTCCACGGAGCGGGACTCCCCCCTACGAGCAGTACTTC.

The rearrangement joins TRBV15 to TRBJ2-5, with 11 bases that match TRBD2. The ends lost 3 bases at V and 2 bases at J; junction bases unmatched: 8. Germline V lookup: CDR1 LNHNV, CDR2 YYDKDF (reference sequence). This CDR3 region has 17 residues. The CDR3 DNA follows: TGTGCCACCAGCAGTGGGGAGACTAGCGGGATTCAAGAGACCCAGTACTTC. Encoded protein: CATSSGETSGIQETQYF.

The table lists this clonotype with a few counts. Here the CDR3 reads CASSGGSGRLFF. The CDR3, as DNA: TGTGCCAGCAGCGGGGGTTCGGGTCGGCTGTTTTTT. The chain recombines TRBV7-3 with TRBJ2-2; D tentatively fits TRBD1 or TRBD2 (5 bases each). The CDR3 is 12 amino acids. V was cut by 5 bases and J by 13 bases, with 14 bases left in between. Germline loops: CDR1 SGHTA, CDR2 FQGTGA.

This clonotype was counted many times. The genes are TRBV5-6 and TRBJ2-5; no clear D. The CDR3 loop spans 14 amino acids. Germline values: CDR1 SGHDT, CDR2 YYEEEE. Trimming took 1 base from V and 9 from J, leaving 16 bases between them. CDR3 in DNA: TGTGCCAGCAGCTTGAGGTCTCCCCGTGGGGCCCAGTACTTC. It translates to CASSLRSPRGAQYF.